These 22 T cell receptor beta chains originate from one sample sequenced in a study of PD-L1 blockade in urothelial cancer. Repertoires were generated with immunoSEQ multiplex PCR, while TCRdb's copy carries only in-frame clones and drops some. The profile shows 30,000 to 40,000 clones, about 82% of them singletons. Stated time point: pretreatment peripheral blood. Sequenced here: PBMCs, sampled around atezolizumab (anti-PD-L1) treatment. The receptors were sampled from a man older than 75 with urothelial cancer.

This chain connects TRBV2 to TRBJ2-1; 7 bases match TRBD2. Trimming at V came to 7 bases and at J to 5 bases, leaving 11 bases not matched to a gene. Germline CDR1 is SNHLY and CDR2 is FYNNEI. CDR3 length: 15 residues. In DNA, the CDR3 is TGTGCCAGCAACCCTCGGACTAGTAGGGACAATGAGCAGTTCTTC. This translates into CASNPRTSRDNEQFF.

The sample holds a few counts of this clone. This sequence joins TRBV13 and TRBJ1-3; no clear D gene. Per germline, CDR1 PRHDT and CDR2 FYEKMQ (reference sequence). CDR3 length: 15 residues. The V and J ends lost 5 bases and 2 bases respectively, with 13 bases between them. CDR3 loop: CASSPGSLAGNTIYF. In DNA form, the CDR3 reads TGTGCCAGCAGCCCAGGATCCTTGGCTGGAAACACCATATATTTT. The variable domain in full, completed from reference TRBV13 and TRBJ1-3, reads AAGVIQSPRHLIKEKRETATLKCYPIPRHDTVYWYQQGPGQDPQFLISFYEKMQSDKGSIPDRFSAQQFSDYHSELNMSSLELGDSALYFCASSPGSLAGNTIYFGEGSWLTVV.

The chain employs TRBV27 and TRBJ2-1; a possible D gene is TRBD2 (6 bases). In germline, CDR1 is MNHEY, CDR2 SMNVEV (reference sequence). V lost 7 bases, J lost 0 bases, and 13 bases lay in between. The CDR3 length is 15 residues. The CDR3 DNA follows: TGTGCCAGCATTCCCGACGGGGGCTCCTACAATGAGCAGTTCTTC. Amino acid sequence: CASIPDGGSYNEQFF.

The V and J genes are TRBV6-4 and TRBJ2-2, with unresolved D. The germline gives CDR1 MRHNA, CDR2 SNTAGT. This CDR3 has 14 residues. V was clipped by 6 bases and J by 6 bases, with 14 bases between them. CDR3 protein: CASSVNEQSGELFF. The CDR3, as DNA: TGTGCCAGCAGCGTTAATGAGCAATCCGGGGAGCTGTTTTTT.

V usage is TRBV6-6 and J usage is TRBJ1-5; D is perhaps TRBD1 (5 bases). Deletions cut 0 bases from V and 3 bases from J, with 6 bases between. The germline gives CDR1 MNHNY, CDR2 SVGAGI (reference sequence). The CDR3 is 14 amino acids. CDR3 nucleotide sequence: TGTGCCAGCAGTTACTCAGGGGACAATCAGCCCCAGCATTTT. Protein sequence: CASSYSGDNQPQHF.

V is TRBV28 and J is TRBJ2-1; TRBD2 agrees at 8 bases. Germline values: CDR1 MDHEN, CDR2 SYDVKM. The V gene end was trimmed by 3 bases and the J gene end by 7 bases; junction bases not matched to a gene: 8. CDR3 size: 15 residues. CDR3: CASSFSGGRENEQFF. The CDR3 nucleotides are TGTGCCAGCAGTTTCTCGGGAGGGCGGGAGAATGAGCAGTTCTTC.

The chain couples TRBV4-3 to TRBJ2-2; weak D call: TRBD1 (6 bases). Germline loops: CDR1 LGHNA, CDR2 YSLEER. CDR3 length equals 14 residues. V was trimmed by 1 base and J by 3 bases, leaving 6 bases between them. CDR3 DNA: TGCGCCAGCAGCCAAGGGGGGCACACCGGGGAGCTGTTTTTT. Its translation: CASSQGGHTGELFF.

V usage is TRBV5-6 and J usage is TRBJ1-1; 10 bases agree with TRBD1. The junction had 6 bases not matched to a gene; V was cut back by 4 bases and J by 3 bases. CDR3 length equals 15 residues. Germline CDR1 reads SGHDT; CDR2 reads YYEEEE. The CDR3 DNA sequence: TGTGCCAGCAGCCAAGACAGGGGGCGATACACTGAAGCTTTCTTT. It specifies CASSQDRGRYTEAFF.

The CDR3 loop reads CAIRRTGSLTEAFF. The CDR3 DNA sequence: TGTGCCATCCGACGGACAGGGAGTCTCACTGAAGCTTTCTTT. V is TRBV10-3 and J is TRBJ1-1; TRBD1 aligns across 8 bases. Germline CDR1 ENHRY, CDR2 SYGVKD. The trim removed 8 bases at V and 4 bases at J, leaving 9 bases unmatched. This CDR3 is 14 amino acids long.

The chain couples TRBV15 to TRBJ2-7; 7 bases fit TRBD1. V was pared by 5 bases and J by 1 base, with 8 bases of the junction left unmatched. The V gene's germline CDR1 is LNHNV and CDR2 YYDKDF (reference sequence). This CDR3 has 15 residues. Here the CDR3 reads CATSGRMGQSYEQYF. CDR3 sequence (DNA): TGTGCCACCAGCGGACGCATGGGACAGTCCTACGAGCAGTACTTC.

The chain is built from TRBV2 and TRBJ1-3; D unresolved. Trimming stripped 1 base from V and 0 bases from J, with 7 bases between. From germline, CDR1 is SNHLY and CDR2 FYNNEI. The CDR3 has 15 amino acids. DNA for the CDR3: TGTGCCAGCAGTGAAGTAGTCTACTCTGGAAACACCATATATTTT. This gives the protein CASSEVVYSGNTIYF.

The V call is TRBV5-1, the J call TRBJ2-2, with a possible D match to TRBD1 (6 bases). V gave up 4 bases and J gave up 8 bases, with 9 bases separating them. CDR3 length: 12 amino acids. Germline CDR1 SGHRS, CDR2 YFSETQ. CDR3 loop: CASSAGQGELFF. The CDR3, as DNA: TGCGCCAGCAGCGCCGGACAGGGGGAGCTGTTTTTT.

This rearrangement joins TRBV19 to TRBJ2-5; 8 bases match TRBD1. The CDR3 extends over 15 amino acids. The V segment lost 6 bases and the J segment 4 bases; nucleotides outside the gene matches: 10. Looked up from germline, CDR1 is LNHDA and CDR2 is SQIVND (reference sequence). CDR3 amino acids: CASRRTGIERETQYF. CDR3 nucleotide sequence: TGTGCCAGTAGACGGACAGGGATTGAGAGAGAGACCCAGTACTTC.

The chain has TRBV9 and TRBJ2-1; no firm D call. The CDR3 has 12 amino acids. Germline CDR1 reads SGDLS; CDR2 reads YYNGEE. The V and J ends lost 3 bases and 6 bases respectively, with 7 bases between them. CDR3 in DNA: TGTGCCAGCAGCGCTTACTCCAATGAGCAGTTCTTC. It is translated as CASSAYSNEQFF.

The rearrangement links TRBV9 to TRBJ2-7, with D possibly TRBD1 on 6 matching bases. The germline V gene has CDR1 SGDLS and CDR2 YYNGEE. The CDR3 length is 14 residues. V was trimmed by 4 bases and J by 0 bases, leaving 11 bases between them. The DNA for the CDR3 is TGTGCCAGCAGCCCCCGACAGGACTCCTACGAGCAGTACTTC. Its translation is CASSPRQDSYEQYF.

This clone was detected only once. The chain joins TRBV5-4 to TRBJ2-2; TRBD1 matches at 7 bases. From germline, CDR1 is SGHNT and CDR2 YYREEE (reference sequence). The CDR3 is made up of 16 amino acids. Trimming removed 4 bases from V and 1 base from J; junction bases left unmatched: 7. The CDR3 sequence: CASSTGQARNTGELFF. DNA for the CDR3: TGTGCCAGCAGCACCGGACAGGCGCGGAACACCGGGGAGCTGTTTTTT. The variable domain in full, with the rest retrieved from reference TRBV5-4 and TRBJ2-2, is ETGVTQSPTHLIKTRGQQVTLRCSSQSGHNTVSWYQQALGQGPQFIFQYYREEENGRGNFPPRFSGLQFPNYSSELNVNALELDDSALYLCASSTGQARNTGELFFGEGSRLTVL.

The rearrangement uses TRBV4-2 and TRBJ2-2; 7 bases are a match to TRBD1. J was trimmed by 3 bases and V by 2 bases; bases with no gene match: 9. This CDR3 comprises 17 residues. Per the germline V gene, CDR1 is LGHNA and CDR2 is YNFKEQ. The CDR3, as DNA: TGTGCCAGCAGCCAATCCCGGGACAGTGATTACACCGGGGAGCTGTTTTTT. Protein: CASSQSRDSDYTGELFF.

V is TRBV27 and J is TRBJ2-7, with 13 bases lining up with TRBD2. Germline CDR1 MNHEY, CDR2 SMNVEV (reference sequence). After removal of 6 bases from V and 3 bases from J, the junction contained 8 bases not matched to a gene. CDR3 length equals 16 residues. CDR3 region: CASSQTSGRALYEQYF. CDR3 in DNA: TGTGCCAGCAGCCAAACTAGCGGGAGGGCCCTCTACGAGCAGTACTTC.

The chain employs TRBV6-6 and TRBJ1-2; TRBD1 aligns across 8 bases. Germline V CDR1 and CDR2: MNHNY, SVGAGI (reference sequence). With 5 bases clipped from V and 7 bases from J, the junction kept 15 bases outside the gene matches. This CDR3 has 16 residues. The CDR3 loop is CASSVLGGQGAGGYTF. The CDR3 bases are TGTGCCAGCAGTGTCTTGGGAGGGCAGGGGGCGGGTGGCTACACCTTC.

CDR3 residues: CASTPLGILSDTQYF. For the CDR3, the DNA is TGTGCCAGTACCCCCCTCGGGATCCTCTCAGATACGCAGTATTTT. This rearrangement joins TRBV19 to TRBJ2-3; TRBD2 might be the D (5 bases). CDR3 length: 15 amino acids. Trimming cost V 7 bases and J 4 bases, with 18 bases left between them. Germline V gene data show CDR1 as LNHDA and CDR2 as SQIVND (reference sequence).

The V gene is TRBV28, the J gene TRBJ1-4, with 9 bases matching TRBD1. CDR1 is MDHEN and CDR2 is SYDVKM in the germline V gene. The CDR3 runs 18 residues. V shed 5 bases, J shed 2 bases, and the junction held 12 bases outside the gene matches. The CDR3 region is CASSGGINRGLTNEKLFF. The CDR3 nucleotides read TGTGCCAGCAGTGGGGGGATCAACAGGGGGCTCACTAATGAAAAACTGTTTTTT. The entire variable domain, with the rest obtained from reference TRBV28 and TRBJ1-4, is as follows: DVKVTQSSRYLVKRTGEKVFLECVQDMDHENMFWYRQDPGLGLRLIYFSYDVKMKEKGDIPEGYSVSREKKERFSLILESASTNQTSMYLCASSGGINRGLTNEKLFFGSGTQLSVL.

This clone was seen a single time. The CDR3 protein is CASSSSPGIGNIQYF. The CDR3 coding sequence is TGTGCCAGCAGCTCCTCCCCGGGTATTGGGAACATTCAGTACTTC. V usage is TRBV7-6 and J usage is TRBJ2-4; the D is unclear. V was trimmed by 4 bases and J by 7 bases, leaving 17 bases between them. Germline V gene sequence: CDR1 SGHVS, CDR2 FNYEAQ. This CDR3 contains 15 residues.